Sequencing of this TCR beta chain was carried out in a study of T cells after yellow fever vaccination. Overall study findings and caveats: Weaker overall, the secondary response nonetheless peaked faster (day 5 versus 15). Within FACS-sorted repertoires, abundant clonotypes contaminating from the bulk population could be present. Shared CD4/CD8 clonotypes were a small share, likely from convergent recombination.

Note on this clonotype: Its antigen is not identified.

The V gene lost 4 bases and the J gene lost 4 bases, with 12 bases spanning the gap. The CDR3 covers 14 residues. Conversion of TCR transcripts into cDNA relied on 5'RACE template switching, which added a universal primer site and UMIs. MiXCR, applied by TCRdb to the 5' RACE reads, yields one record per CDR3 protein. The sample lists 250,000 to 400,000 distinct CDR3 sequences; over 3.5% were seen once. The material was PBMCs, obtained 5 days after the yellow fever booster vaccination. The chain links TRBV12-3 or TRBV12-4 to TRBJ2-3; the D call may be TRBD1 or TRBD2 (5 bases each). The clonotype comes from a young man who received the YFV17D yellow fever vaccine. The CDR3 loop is CASSSNMGADTQYF. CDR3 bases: TGTGCCAGCAGTTCCAATATGGGGGCAGATACGCAGTATTTT.